Presented here are 14 T cell receptor beta chains from one specimen sequenced in a study of CD8+ T cells in alopecia areata. Extracted RNA was reverse transcribed, and the resulting cDNA served as sequencing template. This table comes from immunoSEQ multiplex PCR, and its TCRdb copy is limited to in-frame clones, with some not included. The table includes 110,000 to 150,000 clones, about three fifths detected once. Input material: CD8+ T cells sorted from blood. These receptors were collected from a human donor in good health.

The CDR3 DNA reads as TGTGCCAGCAGCTTACTGGAGGGCTGGGGCTACACCTTC. The encoded protein is CASSLLEGWGYTF. The V gene is TRBV11-2, the J gene TRBJ1-2, with D unclear. Looked up from germline, CDR1 is SGHAT and CDR2 is FQNNGV. The CDR3 contains 13 residues. The ends were cut back, 2 bases at V and 8 bases at J, with 12 bases in the middle.

The chain carries TRBV29-1 and TRBJ1-2, with 8 bases fitting TRBD1. J lost 5 bases, V lost 7 bases, and 9 bases had no gene match. Germline V CDR1 and CDR2: SQVTM, ANQGSEA. The CDR3 loop spans 13 amino acids. CDR3 in amino acids: CSAPDRVGYGYTF. CDR3 nucleotide sequence: TGCAGCGCACCGGACAGGGTGGGGTATGGCTACACCTTC.

In the case of this clone: This sample includes further DNA sequences coding for the same CDR3. This chain uses TRBV9 with TRBJ2-5; TRBD2 matches 8 bases. The V gene end was trimmed by 0 bases and the J gene end by 1 base; junction bases not matched to a gene: 2. Per the germline V gene, CDR1 is SGDLS and CDR2 is YYNGEE. CDR3 length: 15 residues. DNA of the CDR3: TGTGCCAGCAGCGTAGTGGCGGGAGGCCAAGAGACCCAGTACTTC. Protein product: CASSVVAGGQETQYF. Drawing the rest from reference TRBV9 and TRBJ2-5, the complete variable domain is DSGVTQTPKHLITATGQRVTLRCSPRSGDLSVYWYQQSLDQGLQFLIQYYNGEERAKGNILERFSAQQFPDLHSELNLSSLELGDSALYFCASSVVAGGQETQYFGPGTRLLVL.

The chain couples TRBV7-8 to TRBJ2-7, with D unresolved. The V gene's germline CDR1 is SGHVS and CDR2 FQNEAQ. The CDR3 consists of 15 residues. Trimming removed 0 bases at V and 7 bases at J, with 16 bases between. The CDR3 sequence: CASSLAKSGFGEQYF. The CDR3 coding sequence is TGTGCCAGCAGCTTAGCGAAATCCGGGTTCGGGGAGCAGTACTTC.

The chain has TRBV29-1 and TRBJ1-2; 7 bases line up with TRBD1. In germline, CDR1 is SQVTM, CDR2 ANQGSEA. After removal of 6 bases from V and 7 bases from J, the junction contained 5 bases not matched to a gene. There are 11 residues in the CDR3. CDR3 loop: CSVQDRVGYTF. The DNA of the CDR3 is TGCAGCGTCCAAGACAGGGTTGGCTACACCTTC.

In this sample, this clone turned up once. The V gene is TRBV29-1, the J gene TRBJ2-6; D tentatively fits TRBD1 or TRBD2 (5 bases each). The ends were cut back, 0 bases at V and 3 bases at J, with 15 bases in the middle. Germline lookup yields CDR1 SQVTM and CDR2 ANQGSEA. CDR3 size: 17 residues. CDR3 amino acids: CSVEEGDQGFGANVLTF. The CDR3 region has the DNA TGCAGCGTTGAAGAGGGAGACCAGGGCTTTGGGGCCAACGTCCTGACTTTC. Full variable domain (rest looked up from reference TRBV29-1 and TRBJ2-6): SAVISQKPSRDICQRGTSLTIQCQVDSQVTMMFWYRQQPGQSLTLIATANQGSEATYESGFVIDKFPISRPNLTFSTLTVSNMSPEDSSIYLCSVEEGDQGFGANVLTFGAGSRLTVL.

The chain is built from TRBV9 and TRBJ2-1, with D maybe TRBD2 (6 bases). V dropped 4 bases and J dropped 5 bases, with 13 bases sitting between them. Per the germline V gene, CDR1 is SGDLS and CDR2 is YYNGEE. The CDR3 is made up of 14 amino acids. The CDR3 sequence: CASSPRWEDNEQFF. The CDR3 DNA sequence: TGTGCCAGCAGCCCCCGCTGGGAGGACAATGAGCAGTTCTTC.

This clone was seen more than once but under ten times. This sequence joins TRBV28 and TRBJ2-5; the D call may be TRBD1 or TRBD2 (5 bases each). Trimming shortened V by 2 bases and J by 5 bases, and 12 bases separated the two germline ends. Per the germline V gene, CDR1 is MDHEN and CDR2 is SYDVKM. The CDR3 extends over 14 amino acids. The CDR3 nucleotides are TGTGCCAGCAGTTTAGTCGTGGGACGGGAGACCCAGTACTTC. Its translation: CASSLVVGRETQYF.

This clone appeared a few times. V gene TRBV29-1 combines with J gene TRBJ2-7, with no clear D. Trimming cost V 4 bases and J 3 bases, with 10 bases left between them. Per the germline V gene, CDR1 is SQVTM and CDR2 is ANQGSEA. CDR3 size: 12 residues. The CDR3 here is CSVAGLSYEQYF. The CDR3 DNA follows: TGCAGCGTTGCGGGCCTAAGCTACGAGCAGTACTTC.

This clone was counted a single time. The chain is built from TRBV6-5 and TRBJ1-2; 7 bases are a match to TRBD1. CDR3 length equals 15 residues. V was clipped by 3 bases and J by 4 bases; unmatched bases: 8. Germline CDR1 reads MNHEY; CDR2 reads SVGAGI. The CDR3 is CASSYLRQGGYGYTF. The DNA of the CDR3 is TGTGCCAGCAGTTATCTGAGACAGGGCGGCTATGGCTACACCTTC.

This clone is a singleton in its sample. The chain uses TRBV2 and TRBJ2-1; D could derive from TRBD1 or TRBD2 (5 bases each). The CDR3 consists of 15 residues. Germline CDR1 is SNHLY and CDR2 is FYNNEI. V lost 6 bases, J lost 3 bases, and 15 bases lay in between. CDR3 protein: CASRRDGWSYNEQFF. The CDR3 bases are TGTGCCAGCAGGAGGGACGGTTGGAGCTACAATGAGCAGTTCTTC.

The V gene is TRBV13, the J gene TRBJ2-5; 8 nucleotides line up with TRBD2. The J segment lost 0 bases and the V segment lost 1 base, leaving 1 base of the junction unmatched. Per germline, CDR1 PRHDT and CDR2 FYEKMQ (reference sequence). The CDR3 length is 15 residues. The CDR3, as DNA: TGTGCCAGCAGCTTAGCGGGGGGGAACCAAGAGACCCAGTACTTC. As protein: CASSLAGGNQETQYF.

The V call is TRBV15, the J call TRBJ2-3, with D perhaps matching TRBD2 (5 bases). Between the trimmed V and J ends, which lost 0 bases and 1 base, there was a span of 8 bases. Germline V CDR1 and CDR2: LNHNV, YYDKDF (reference sequence). This CDR3 contains 15 residues. The DNA of the CDR3 is TGTGCCACCAGCAGAGAGGACGGGGGCACAGATACGCAGTATTTT. Its translation is CATSREDGGTDTQYF.

This clone occurred a few times. The V call is TRBV7-9, the J call TRBJ2-1, with unresolved D. V gave up 1 base and J gave up 5 bases, with 9 bases separating them. The CDR3 consists of 14 residues. CDR1 and CDR2 from the germline V gene are SEHNR and FQNEAQ (reference sequence). CDR3 DNA: TGTGCCAGCAGCTTAGGCCGGGCGGACAATGAGCAGTTCTTC. Translated: CASSLGRADNEQFF.